The 22 T cell receptor beta chains below come from one sample, sequenced in a study of human T cells and chemical hapten exposure. TCRdb re-called the RACE reads through MiXCR, storing one row per CDR3 protein. Counted here are over 130,000 distinct CDR3 sequences, about 10% occurring once; the ten biggest clones make up around 1.4%. Time point denoted: patch test 2, 6 weeks after DPC sensitization. Indicated treatment: therapeutic diphenylcyclopropenone sensitization with weekly scalp DPC. Sample: whole blood, taken in connection with sensitization to the hapten diphenylcyclopropenone (DPC). The receptors were sampled from a woman in her forties or fifties with alopecia areata. Some clones in this sample may be carry-over from other donors' samples.

This clonotype was detected many times. This chain uses TRBV7-2 with TRBJ2-1; 10 nucleotides agree with TRBD2. The V gene end was trimmed by 3 bases and the J gene end by 8 bases; junction bases not matched to a gene: 1. The CDR3 runs 13 residues. The germline V gene encodes CDR1 SGHTA and CDR2 FQGNSA. Here the CDR3 DNA reads TGTGCCAGCAGCTTCGGGACTAGCGATGAGCAGTTCTTC. It yields the protein CASSFGTSDEQFF.

This clonotype came up many times. The chain is built from TRBV5-8 and TRBJ2-2, with D uncertain. Germline CDR1 is SGHTS and CDR2 is YDEGEE. The CDR3 extends over 16 amino acids. Trimming stripped 0 bases from V and 7 bases from J, with 16 bases between. The CDR3 DNA is TGTGCCAGCAGCTTGGTCGGGCAGGCGAAGAGCGGGGAGCTGTTTTTT. Protein: CASSLVGQAKSGELFF.

Ten or more counts support this clonotype. This chain uses TRBV10-1 with TRBJ2-1; 8 nucleotides agree with TRBD1. The ends lost 4 bases at V and 5 bases at J; junction bases unmatched: 4. The CDR3 consists of 14 residues. Germline V gene lookup returns CDR1 WNHNN and CDR2 SYGVQD (reference sequence). In nucleotides, the CDR3 is TGCGCCAGCAGTGTGGACAGGGCCCACAATGAGCAGTTCTTC. Translating it yields CASSVDRAHNEQFF.

This clonotype was counted at least ten times. The chain uses TRBV12-5 and TRBJ2-1; 12 bases agree with TRBD2. This CDR3 contains 17 residues. With V trimmed by 5 bases and J by 10 bases, 15 bases remained unmatched. Germline-derived CDR1 and CDR2 are LGHNT and FRNRAP. The CDR3: CASGRMGPGLAGWEQFF. DNA of the CDR3: TGTGCTAGTGGTCGGATGGGCCCTGGACTAGCGGGATGGGAGCAGTTCTTC.

This clonotype was counted a few times. The rearrangement links TRBV3-1 to TRBJ1-6; TRBD1 matches 7 bases. V lost 1 base and J lost 4; bases outside the gene matches: 1. CDR3 length: 15 amino acids. Germline-derived CDR1 and CDR2 are LGHDT and YNNKEL (reference sequence). CDR3 in amino acids: CASSQAGQYNSPLHF. The CDR3 region has the DNA TGTGCCAGCAGCCAAGCGGGACAGTATAATTCACCCCTCCACTTT.

The J gene is TRBJ1-1, the V gene TRBV12-3 or TRBV12-4; the D gene is possibly TRBD1 (5 bases). With 5 bases removed from V and 8 bases from J, the gap between germline ends came to 12 bases. There are 12 residues in the CDR3. The CDR3 spells CASSHRTSEAFF. DNA of the CDR3: TGTGCCAGCAGTCATCGGACAAGCGAAGCTTTCTTT.

This chain uses TRBV2 with TRBJ1-5; 7 bases align to TRBD1. Germline-derived CDR1 and CDR2 are SNHLY and FYNNEI. The CDR3 sequence is 15 residues long. V lost 6 bases to trimming and J lost 1 base; unmatched junction nucleotides: 6. CDR3 nucleotide sequence: TGTGCCAGCAGCAGCGACAGGGCGAGCAATCAGCCCCAGCATTTT. Its protein product is CASSSDRASNQPQHF.

The chain is built from TRBV6-2 or TRBV6-3 and TRBJ2-1; TRBD2 matches at 14 bases. In germline, CDR1 is MNHEY, CDR2 SVGEGT. Trimming at V came to 5 bases and at J to 5 bases, leaving 8 bases not matched to a gene. CDR3 length equals 17 residues. Written as DNA, the CDR3 is TGTGCCAGCAGTGAGGTACCGGGACTAGCGGGAGACAATGAGCAGTTCTTC. It translates to CASSEVPGLAGDNEQFF.

This sequence joins TRBV6-5 and TRBJ2-3; 13 bases align to TRBD2. The length of the CDR3 is 16 residues. J gave up 8 bases and V 6 bases, and 11 bases lay outside the gene matches. Germline loops: CDR1 MNHEY, CDR2 SVGAGI. CDR3 DNA: TGTGCCAGCAGACTCACGACTAGCGGGGGGACCCTTACGCAGTATTTT. Protein sequence: CASRLTTSGGTLTQYF.

A few counts support this clonotype. At one boundary the junction diverges from the germline segment, which might be a read error. The rearrangement links TRBV11-2 to TRBJ2-5; D remains unclear. The germline V gene encodes CDR1 SGHAT and CDR2 FQNNGV. The CDR3 sequence is 11 residues long. The CDR3 loop reads CASSLGEPQYF. Written as DNA, the CDR3 is TGTGCCAGCAGCTTAGGAGAGCCCCAGTACTTC.

The chain employs TRBV10-1 and TRBJ2-7; possible D gene TRBD2, 6 bases. Deletions cut 1 base from V and 0 bases from J, with 10 bases between. The CDR3 loop spans 15 amino acids. Germline CDR1 reads WNHNN; CDR2 reads SYGVQD (reference sequence). The CDR3 region is CASSEYRGSSYEQYF. The CDR3 DNA sequence: TGCGCCAGCAGTGAGTACCGGGGGAGCTCCTACGAGCAGTACTTC.

Concerning this clonotype: The germline gene is not matched at one end of the junction; a read error may be the cause. The V and J genes are TRBV9 and TRBJ1-3; the match to TRBD1 covers 9 bases. The CDR3 runs to 12 residues. Germline V gene data show CDR1 as SGDLS and CDR2 as YYNGEE. CDR3 nucleotide sequence: TGTGCCACCCAGGGACAGGGAAACACCAAATATTTT. It translates to CATQGQGNTKYF.

This clonotype was seen a few times. The rearrangement uses TRBV20-1 and TRBJ1-5; 9 bases are shared with TRBD1. J lost 3 bases, V lost 6 bases, and 6 bases had no gene match. Germline CDR1 is DFQATT and CDR2 is SNEGSKA (reference sequence). The CDR3 is 14 amino acids. For the CDR3, the DNA is TGCAGTGCAACCACAGGGGGCTACAATCAGCCCCAGCATTTT. Its translation: CSATTGGYNQPQHF.

V and J are TRBV2 and TRBJ2-1; 10 bases map to TRBD2. V lost 8 bases to trimming and J lost 8 bases; unmatched junction nucleotides: 6. There are 13 residues in the CDR3. CDR1 and CDR2 from the germline V gene are SNHLY and FYNNEI. As DNA, the CDR3 is TGTGCCAGCTGCCTAGCGGGAGTAGATGAGCAGTTCTTC. It encodes CASCLAGVDEQFF.

The sample holds a few counts of this clonotype. The chain has TRBV18 and TRBJ1-1; 7 bases match TRBD1. Germline CDR1 is KGHSH and CDR2 is LQKENI. The V gene end was trimmed by 2 bases and the J gene end by 5 bases; junction bases not matched to a gene: 2. This CDR3 region has 13 residues. As DNA, the CDR3 is TGTGCCAGCTCACCAACAGGGGATACTGAAGCTTTCTTT. As protein: CASSPTGDTEAFF.

This clonotype was seen repeatedly, ten times or more. The rearrangement joins TRBV7-6 to TRBJ2-3; TRBD1 matches 7 bases. The germline CDR1 and CDR2 sequences are SGHVS and FNYEAQ. The CDR3 sequence is 15 residues long. The ends lost 5 bases at V and 4 bases at J; junction bases unmatched: 9. DNA for the CDR3: TGTGCCAGCAGCGGGGCGACAGGGACGGCAGATACGCAGTATTTT. Translated, it gives CASSGATGTADTQYF. Variable domain in full (rest from reference TRBV7-6 and TRBJ2-3): GAGVSQSPRYKVTKRGQDVALRCDPISGHVSLYWYRQALGQGPEFLTYFNYEAQQDKSGLPNDRFSAERPEGSISTLTIQRTEQRDSAMYRCASSGATGTADTQYFGPGTRLTVL.

This chain uses TRBV4-2 with TRBJ2-7; possibly TRBD2 for D (6 bases). Per the germline V gene, CDR1 is LGHNA and CDR2 is YNFKEQ. Trimming took off 2 bases at V and 5 bases at J, with 19 bases between the two ends. The CDR3 has 16 residues. In DNA form, the CDR3 reads TGTGCCAGCAGCCAAAGAAGGGGCGGGAAGACTGACGAGCAGTACTTC. Translation gives CASSQRRGGKTDEQYF.

This clonotype was seen ten or more times. This rearrangement joins TRBV9 to TRBJ2-3; D gene ambiguous. The germline V gene has CDR1 SGDLS and CDR2 YYNGEE. The CDR3 is made up of 14 amino acids. V was shortened by 0 bases and J by 2 bases, with 7 bases between the two germline ends. This CDR3 is CASSVEVFTDTQYF. The DNA for the CDR3 is TGTGCCAGCAGCGTAGAAGTCTTCACAGATACGCAGTATTTT.

This clonotype occurred many times. The chain links TRBV18 to TRBJ1-4; D unclear. The V gene's germline CDR1 is KGHSH and CDR2 LQKENI. Trimming took 2 bases from V and 6 from J, leaving 7 bases between them. The CDR3 is 13 residues long. DNA for the CDR3: TGTGCCAGCTCACCAAAGGAACATGAAAAACTGTTTTTT. Translated, it gives CASSPKEHEKLFF.

This chain uses TRBV6-2 or TRBV6-3 with TRBJ2-2; no definite D call. The CDR3 totals 11 residues. V was trimmed by 4 bases and J by 6 bases, leaving 3 bases between them. Germline V gene data show CDR1 as MNHEY and CDR2 as SVGEGT. This chain's CDR3 is CASSWPGELFF. The DNA for the CDR3 is TGTGCCAGCAGTTGGCCCGGGGAGCTGTTTTTT.

A few counts support this clonotype. The genes are TRBV3-1 and TRBJ2-2; 12 nucleotides match TRBD2. The V gene end was trimmed by 4 bases and the J gene end by 1 base; junction bases not matched to a gene: 13. The CDR3 consists of 20 residues. Germline assignment: CDR1 LGHDT and CDR2 YNNKEL (reference sequence). DNA for the CDR3: TGTGCCAGCAGCCCGAGGTTTCCGGGACTAGCGGGTTTGAACACCGGGGAGCTGTTTTTT. As protein: CASSPRFPGLAGLNTGELFF.

The sample holds many counts of this clonotype. The chain couples TRBV20-1 to TRBJ2-7, with 7 nucleotides matching TRBD1. Germline CDR1 reads DFQATT; CDR2 reads SNEGSKA (reference sequence). Trimming at V came to 5 bases and at J to 4 bases, leaving 11 bases not matched to a gene. The CDR3 length is 14 residues. The CDR3 is CSAPTGWSRYEQYF. The CDR3 DNA follows: TGCAGTGCTCCGACAGGGTGGAGCAGATACGAGCAGTACTTC.